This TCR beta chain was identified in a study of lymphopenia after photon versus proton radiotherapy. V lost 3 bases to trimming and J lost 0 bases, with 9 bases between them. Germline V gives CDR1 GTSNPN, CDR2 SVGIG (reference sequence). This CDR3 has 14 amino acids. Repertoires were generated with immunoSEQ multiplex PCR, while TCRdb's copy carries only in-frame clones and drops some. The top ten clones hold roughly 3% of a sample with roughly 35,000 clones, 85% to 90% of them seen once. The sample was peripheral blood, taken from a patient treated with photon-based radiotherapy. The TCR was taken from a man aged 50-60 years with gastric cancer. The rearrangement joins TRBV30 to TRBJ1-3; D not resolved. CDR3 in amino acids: CAWRKVSSGNTIYF. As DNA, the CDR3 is TGTGCCTGGAGAAAGGTCAGCTCTGGAAACACCATATATTTT. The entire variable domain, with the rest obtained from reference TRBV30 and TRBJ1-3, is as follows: SQTIHQWPATLVQPVGSPLSLECTVEGTSNPNLYWYRQAAGRGLQLLFYSVGIGQISSEVPQNLSASRPQDRQFILSSKKLLLSDSGFYLCAWRKVSSGNTIYFGEGSWLTVV.